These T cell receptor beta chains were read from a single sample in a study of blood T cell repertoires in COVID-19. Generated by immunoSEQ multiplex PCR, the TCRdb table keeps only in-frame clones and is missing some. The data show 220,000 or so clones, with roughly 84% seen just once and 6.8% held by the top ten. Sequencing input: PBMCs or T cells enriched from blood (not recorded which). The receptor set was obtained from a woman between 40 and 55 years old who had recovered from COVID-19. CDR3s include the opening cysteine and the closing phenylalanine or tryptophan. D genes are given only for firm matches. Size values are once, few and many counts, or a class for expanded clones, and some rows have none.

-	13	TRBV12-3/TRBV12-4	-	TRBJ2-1	CASIMSYRDEQFF	TGTGCCAGCATAATGAGTTATCGGGATGAGCAGTTCTTC
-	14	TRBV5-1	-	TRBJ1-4	CASSLAGMREKLFF	TGCGCCAGCAGCTTGGCCGGGATGCGTGAAAAACTGTTTTTT
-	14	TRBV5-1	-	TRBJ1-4	CASSPGREGEKLFF	TGCGCCAGCAGCCCCGGGAGGGAGGGGGAAAAACTGTTTTTT
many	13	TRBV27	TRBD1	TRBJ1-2	CASSSGTGTGYTF	TGTGCCAGCAGTTCCGGGACAGGGACTGGCTACACCTTC
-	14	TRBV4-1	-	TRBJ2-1	CASSLVSPRNEQFF	TGCGCCAGCAGCCTAGTTAGTCCTAGGAATGAGCAGTTCTTC
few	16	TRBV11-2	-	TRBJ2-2	CASSSARDIITGELFF	TGTGCCAGCAGCTCGGCCCGGGACATTATCACCGGGGAGCTGTTTTTT
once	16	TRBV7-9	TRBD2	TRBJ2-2	CASNTGTSTDTGELFF	TGTGCCAGCAACACAGGGACTAGCACAGACACCGGGGAGCTGTTTTTT
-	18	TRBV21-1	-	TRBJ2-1	CASSKYEGEGLAGVEQFF	TGTGCCAGCAGCAAATATGAGGGGGAGGGACTAGCGGGAGTAGAGCAGTTCTTC
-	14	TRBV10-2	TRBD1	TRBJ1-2	CASSPGGAYYGYTF	TGCGCCAGCAGTCCAGGGGGCGCTTACTATGGCTACACCTTC
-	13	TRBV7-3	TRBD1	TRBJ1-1	CASSRDSNTEAFF	TGTGCCAGCAGCCGGGACAGTAACACTGAAGCTTTCTTT
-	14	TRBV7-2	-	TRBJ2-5	CASSKGVVEETQYF	TGTGCCAGCAGCAAGGGGGTGGTTGAGGAGACCCAGTACTTC